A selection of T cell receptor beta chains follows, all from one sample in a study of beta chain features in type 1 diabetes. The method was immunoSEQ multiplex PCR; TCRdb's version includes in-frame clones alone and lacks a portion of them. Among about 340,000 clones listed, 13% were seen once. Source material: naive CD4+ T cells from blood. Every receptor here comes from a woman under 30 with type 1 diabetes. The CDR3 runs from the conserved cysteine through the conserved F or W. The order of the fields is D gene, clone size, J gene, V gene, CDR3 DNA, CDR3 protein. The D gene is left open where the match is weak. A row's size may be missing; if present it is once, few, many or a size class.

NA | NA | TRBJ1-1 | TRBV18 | TGTGCCAGCTCGAGCACAGGGAACACTGAAGCTTTCTTT | CASSSTGNTEAFF
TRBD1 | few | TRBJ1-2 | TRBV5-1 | TGCGCCAGCAACGGACAGGGCCGCTATGGCTACACCTTC | CASNGQGRYGYTF
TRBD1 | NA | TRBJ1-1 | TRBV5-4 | TGTGCCAGCAGCCCAGGGGGAGGATACACTGAAGCTTTCTTT | CASSPGGGYTEAFF
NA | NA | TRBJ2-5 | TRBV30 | TGTGCCTGGAGTAATGGGCCCTCGAAGACCCAGTACTTC | CAWSNGPSKTQYF
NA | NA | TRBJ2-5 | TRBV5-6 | TGTGCCAGCAGCTTGGTGGGCACTTCCCAAGAGACCCAGTACTTC | CASSLVGTSQETQYF
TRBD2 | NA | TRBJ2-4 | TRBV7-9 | TGTGCCAGCAGCCCCCCGGGACTAGCGGCAAACATTCAGTACTTC | CASSPPGLAANIQYF
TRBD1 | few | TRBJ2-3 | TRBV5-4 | TGTGCCAGCAGCTCTCGACAGGGGGCAGATACGCAGTATTTT | CASSSRQGADTQYF
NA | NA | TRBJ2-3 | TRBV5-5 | TGTGCCAGCAGCTTGGGGTCAGGGGTTCGCACAGATACGCAGTATTTT | CASSLGSGVRTDTQYF
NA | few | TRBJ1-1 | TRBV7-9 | TGTGCCAGCAGCTTATGGGGTCGGGGCACTGAAGCTTTCTTT | CASSLWGRGTEAFF
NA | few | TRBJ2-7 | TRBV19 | TGTGCCAGTGGGATAGCGGACAGGCCCTACGAGCAGTACTTC | CASGIADRPYEQYF
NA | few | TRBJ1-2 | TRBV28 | TGTGCCAGCAGTCTACAGGGAATATCGAGTGGCTACACCTTC | CASSLQGISSGYTF
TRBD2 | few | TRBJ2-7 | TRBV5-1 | TGCGCCAGCAGGACGACTAGCGGGAGTCTCTACGAGCAGTACTTC | CASRTTSGSLYEQYF
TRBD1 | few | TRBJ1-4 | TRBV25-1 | TGTGCCAGCAGGGGACAGGGGAGGTGGAGTGAAAAACTGTTTTTT | CASRGQGRWSEKLFF
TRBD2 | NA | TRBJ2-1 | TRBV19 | TGTGCCAGTAGTATACTAGCGGGAACTCCCAATGAGCAGTTCTTC | CASSILAGTPNEQFF
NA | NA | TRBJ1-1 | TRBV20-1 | TGCAGTGCTAGGCGAGCTGAAGCTTTCTTT | CSARRAEAFF
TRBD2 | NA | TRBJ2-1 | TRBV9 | TGTGCCAGCAGCGAGCCGGGACTAGCAACAACAGGGAATGAGCAGTTCTTC | CASSEPGLATTGNEQFF
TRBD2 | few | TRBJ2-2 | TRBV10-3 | TGTGCCATCAGTGTGACTAGCGGGATTATCACCGGGGAGCTGTTTTTT | CAISVTSGIITGELFF
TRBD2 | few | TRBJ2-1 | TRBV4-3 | TGCGCCAGCAGCCCCCTCGGACTAGCGAGCTACAATGAGCAGTTCTTC | CASSPLGLASYNEQFF
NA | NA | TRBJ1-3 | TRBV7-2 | TGTGCCAGCAGCTTAGCGGGGACATTTGGAAACACCATATATTTT | CASSLAGTFGNTIYF
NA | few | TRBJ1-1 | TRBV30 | TGTGCCTGGAGAAACCAGGGGAATGAAGCTTTCTTT | CAWRNQGNEAFF
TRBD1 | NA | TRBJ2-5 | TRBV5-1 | TGCGCCAGCAGCTGGGGGACAGGGCAAGAGACCCAGTACTTC | CASSWGTGQETQYF
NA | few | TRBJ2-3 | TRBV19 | TGTGCCAGTAGGGTTCAAACTAGCACAGATACGCAGTATTTT | CASRVQTSTDTQYF
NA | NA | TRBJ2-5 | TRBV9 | TGTGCCAGCAGCGTAGTTGGGCAGTTCCAAGAGACCCAGTACTTC | CASSVVGQFQETQYF
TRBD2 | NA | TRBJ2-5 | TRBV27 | TGTGCCAGCCAACAACTAGCGGAGAGTCAAGAGACCCAGTACTTC | CASQQLAESQETQYF
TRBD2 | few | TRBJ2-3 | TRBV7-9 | TGTGCCAGCAGCCTCGGACTAGGGACAGATACGCAGTATTTT | CASSLGLGTDTQYF
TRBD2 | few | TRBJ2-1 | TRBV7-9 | TGTGCCAGCAGTTCAGACGGGACTACCCTAAGTGAGCAGTTCTTC | CASSSDGTTLSEQFF
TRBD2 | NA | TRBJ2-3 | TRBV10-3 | TGTGCCATCAGTGAGTCCTTCGGACTAGCGGGAGTGGGGGATACGCAGTATTTT | CAISESFGLAGVGDTQYF